This TCR beta chain derives from a study of cytomegalovirus exposure and HLA in healthy donors. Participants comprised healthy donors of bone marrow. There were likely unrecorded immune exposures, though donors were nominally healthy when sampled. As to this clone: Its antigen is as yet unknown.

Study-wide results and limits: Specific recognition of CMV antigens was confirmed in vitro for three chains (all CMV-associated).

PCR primers comprised 60 Vbeta and 13 Jbeta primers. Clones were read by immunoSEQ multiplex PCR, and TCRdb kept only the in-frame ones, dropping some. The data show just over 200,000 clones, roughly 84% seen once. This clonotype originated in a man in his fifties or sixties in good health and CMV-seronegative. Material: PBMCs.

The CDR3 is CASSSTRQTYEQYF. CDR3 sequence (DNA): TGCGCCAGCAGCAGCACACGACAGACCTACGAGCAGTACTTC. The chain combines TRBV10-1 with TRBJ2-7, with D possibly being TRBD1 (5 bases). CDR1 WNHNN and CDR2 SYGVQD come from the germline V gene (reference sequence). The CDR3 is 14 amino acids. The V and J ends lost 6 bases and 2 bases respectively, with 14 bases between them.